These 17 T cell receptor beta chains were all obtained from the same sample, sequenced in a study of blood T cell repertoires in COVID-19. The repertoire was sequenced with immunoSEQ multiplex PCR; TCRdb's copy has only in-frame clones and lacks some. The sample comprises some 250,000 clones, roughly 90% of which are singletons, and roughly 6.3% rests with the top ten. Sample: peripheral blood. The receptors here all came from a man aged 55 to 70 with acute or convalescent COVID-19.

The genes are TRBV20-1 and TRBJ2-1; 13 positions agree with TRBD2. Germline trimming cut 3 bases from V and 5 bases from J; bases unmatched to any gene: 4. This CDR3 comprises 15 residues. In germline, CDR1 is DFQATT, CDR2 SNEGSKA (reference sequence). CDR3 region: CSASRGLAGHNEQFF. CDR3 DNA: TGCAGTGCTAGTCGGGGACTAGCGGGACACAATGAGCAGTTCTTC.

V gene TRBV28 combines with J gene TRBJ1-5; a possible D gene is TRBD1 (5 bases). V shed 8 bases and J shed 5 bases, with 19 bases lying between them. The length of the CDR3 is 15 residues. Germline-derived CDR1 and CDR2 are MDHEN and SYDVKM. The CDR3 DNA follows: TGTGCCAGCCATATTCAGATGGGGGACTATCAGCCCCAGCATTTT. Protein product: CASHIQMGDYQPQHF.

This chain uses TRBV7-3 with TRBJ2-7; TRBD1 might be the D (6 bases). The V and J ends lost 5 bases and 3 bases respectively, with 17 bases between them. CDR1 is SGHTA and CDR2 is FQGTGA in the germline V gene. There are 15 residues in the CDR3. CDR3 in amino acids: CASSPEGQGNYEQYF. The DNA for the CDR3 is TGTGCCAGCAGCCCAGAGGGACAAGGAAACTACGAGCAGTACTTC.

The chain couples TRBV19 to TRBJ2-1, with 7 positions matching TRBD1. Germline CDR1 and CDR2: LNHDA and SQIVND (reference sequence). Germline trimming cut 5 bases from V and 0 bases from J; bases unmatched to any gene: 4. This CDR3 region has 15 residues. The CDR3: CASSVDRDSYNEQFF. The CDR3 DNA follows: TGTGCCAGTAGTGTCGACAGGGACTCCTACAATGAGCAGTTCTTC.

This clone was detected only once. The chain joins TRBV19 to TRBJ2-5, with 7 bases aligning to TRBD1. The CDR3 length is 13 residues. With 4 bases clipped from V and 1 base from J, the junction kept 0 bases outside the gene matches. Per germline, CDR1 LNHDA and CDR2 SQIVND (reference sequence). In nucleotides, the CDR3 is TGTGCCAGTAGTAGGGACAGCCAAGAGACCCAGTACTTC. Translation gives CASSRDSQETQYF.

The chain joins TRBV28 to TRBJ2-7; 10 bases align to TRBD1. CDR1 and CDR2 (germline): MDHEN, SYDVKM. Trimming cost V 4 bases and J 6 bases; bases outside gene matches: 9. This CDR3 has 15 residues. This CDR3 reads CASSSAGQGNGEQYF. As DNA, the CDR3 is TGTGCCAGCAGTTCGGCGGGACAGGGGAACGGCGAGCAGTACTTC.

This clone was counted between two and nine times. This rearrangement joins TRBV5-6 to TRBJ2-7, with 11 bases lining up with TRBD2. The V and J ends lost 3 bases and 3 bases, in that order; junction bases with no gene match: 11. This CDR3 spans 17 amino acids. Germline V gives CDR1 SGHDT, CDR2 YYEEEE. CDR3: CASSSVTSGRSYYEQYF. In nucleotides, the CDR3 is TGTGCCAGCAGCTCCGTTACTAGCGGGAGAAGCTACTACGAGCAGTACTTC. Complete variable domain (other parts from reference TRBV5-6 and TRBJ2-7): DAGVTQSPTHLIKTRGQQVTLRCSPKSGHDTVSWYQQALGQGPQFIFQYYEEEERQRGNFPDRFSGHQFPNYSSELNVNALLLGDSALYLCASSSVTSGRSYYEQYFGPGTRLTVT.

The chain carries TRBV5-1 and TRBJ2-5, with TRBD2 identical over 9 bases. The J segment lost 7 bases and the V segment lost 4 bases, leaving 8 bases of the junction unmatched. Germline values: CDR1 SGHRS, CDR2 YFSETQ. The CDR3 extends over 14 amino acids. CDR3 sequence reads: CASSRLAGEVTQYF. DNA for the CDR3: TGCGCCAGCAGCCGTTTAGCGGGAGAGGTGACCCAGTACTTC.

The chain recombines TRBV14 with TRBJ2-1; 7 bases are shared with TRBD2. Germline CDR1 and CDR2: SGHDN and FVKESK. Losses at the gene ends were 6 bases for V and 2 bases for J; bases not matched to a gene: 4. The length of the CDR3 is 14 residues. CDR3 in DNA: TGTGCCAGCAGTCGCGGGAGTACCTACAATGAGCAGTTCTTC. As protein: CASSRGSTYNEQFF.

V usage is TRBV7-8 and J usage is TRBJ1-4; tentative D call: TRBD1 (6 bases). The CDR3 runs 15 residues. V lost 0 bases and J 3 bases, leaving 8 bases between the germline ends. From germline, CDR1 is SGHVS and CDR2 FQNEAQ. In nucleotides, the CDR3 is TGTGCCAGCAGCTTAGCGGGACAATCTAATGAAAAACTGTTTTTT. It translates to CASSLAGQSNEKLFF.

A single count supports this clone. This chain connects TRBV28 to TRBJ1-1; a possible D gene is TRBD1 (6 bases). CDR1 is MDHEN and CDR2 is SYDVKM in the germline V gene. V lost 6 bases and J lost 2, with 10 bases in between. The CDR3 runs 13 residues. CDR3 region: CASSLGTNTEAFF. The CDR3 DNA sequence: TGTGCCAGCAGCCTCGGGACAAACACTGAAGCTTTCTTT.

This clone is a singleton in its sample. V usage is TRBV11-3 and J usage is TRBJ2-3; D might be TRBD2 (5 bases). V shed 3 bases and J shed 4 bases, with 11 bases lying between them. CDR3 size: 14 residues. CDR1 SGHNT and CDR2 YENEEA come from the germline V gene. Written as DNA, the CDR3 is TGTGCCAGCAGCTTGTATAGCGTGTCAGATACGCAGTATTTT. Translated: CASSLYSVSDTQYF.

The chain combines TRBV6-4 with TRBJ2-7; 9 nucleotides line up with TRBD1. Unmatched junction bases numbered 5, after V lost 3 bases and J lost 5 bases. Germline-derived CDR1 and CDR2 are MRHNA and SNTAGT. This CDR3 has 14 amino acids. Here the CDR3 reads CASSEGTGTDEQYF. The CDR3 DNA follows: TGTGCCAGCAGTGAAGGGACAGGGACAGACGAGCAGTACTTC.

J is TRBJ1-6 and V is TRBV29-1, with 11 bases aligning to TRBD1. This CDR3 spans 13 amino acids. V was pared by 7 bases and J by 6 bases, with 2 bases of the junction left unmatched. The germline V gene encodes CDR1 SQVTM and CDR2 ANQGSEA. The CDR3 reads CSAGTGGNSPLHF. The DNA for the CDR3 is TGCAGCGCTGGGACAGGGGGTAATTCACCCCTCCACTTT.

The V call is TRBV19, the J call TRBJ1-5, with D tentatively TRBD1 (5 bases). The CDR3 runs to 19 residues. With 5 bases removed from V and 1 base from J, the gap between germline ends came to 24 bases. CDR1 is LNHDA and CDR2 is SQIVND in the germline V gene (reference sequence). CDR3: CASSLLGQGGRKSNQPQHF. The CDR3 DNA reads TGTGCCAGTAGTCTCCTAGGTCAGGGAGGGAGGAAAAGCAATCAGCCCCAGCATTTT.

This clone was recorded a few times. The CDR3 sequence: CASSISGSKTGELFF. The DNA of the CDR3 is TGTGCCAGTAGTATCTCCGGGAGTAAAACCGGGGAGCTGTTTTTT. The chain is built from TRBV19 and TRBJ2-2; weak D call: TRBD2 (6 bases). CDR3 length: 15 amino acids. Per germline, CDR1 LNHDA and CDR2 SQIVND (reference sequence). V dropped 3 bases and J dropped 5 bases, with 13 bases sitting between them.

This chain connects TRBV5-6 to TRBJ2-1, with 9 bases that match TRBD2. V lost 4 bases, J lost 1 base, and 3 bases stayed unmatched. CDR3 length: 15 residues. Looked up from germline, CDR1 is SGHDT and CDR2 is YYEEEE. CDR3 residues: CASSLSGRSYNEQFF. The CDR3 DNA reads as TGTGCCAGCAGCCTTAGCGGGAGATCCTACAATGAGCAGTTCTTC.